What follows are 30 T cell receptor beta chains derived from one specimen sequenced in a study of CD8 T cells in ankylosing spondylitis. TCRdb fed the 5' RACE reads into MiXCR, producing one record per CDR3 protein. Among about 150,000 distinct CDR3 sequences listed, 25% to 35% were seen once. Sequencing was done on a sample of synovial fluid, either unsorted or a sorted T cell fraction (not recorded which). These receptors were taken from a male donor with ankylosing spondylitis.

The genes are TRBV4-2 and TRBJ2-1; D gene ambiguous. V shed 1 base and J shed 0 bases, with 13 bases lying between them. The germline gives CDR1 LGHNA, CDR2 YNFKEQ. The CDR3 sequence is 17 residues long. The CDR3 nucleotides read TGTGCCAGCAGCCAAGGGACCCGATCGGGCTCCTACAATGAGCAGTTCTTC. Protein: CASSQGTRSGSYNEQFF.

This clonotype was seen a handful of times. The chain carries TRBV2 and TRBJ1-2; maybe TRBD1 (5 bases). V lost 6 bases to trimming and J lost 5 bases, with 13 bases between them. The CDR3 runs 13 residues. Germline V CDR1 and CDR2: SNHLY, FYNNEI. The CDR3 sequence is CASREGFEYGYTF. DNA of the CDR3: TGTGCCAGCAGGGAGGGGTTCGAGTATGGCTACACCTTC. The full variable domain, completed using reference TRBV2 and TRBJ1-2, is EPEVTQTPSHQVTQMGQEVILRCVPISNHLYFYWYRQILGQKVEFLVSFYNNEISEKSEIFDDQFSVERPDGSNFTLKIRSTKLEDSAMYFCASREGFEYGYTFGSGTRLTVV.

J is TRBJ2-1 and V is TRBV7-8; TRBD2 matches at 7 bases. The V segment lost 5 bases and the J segment 2 bases; nucleotides outside the gene matches: 12. This CDR3 region has 17 residues. The germline V gene has CDR1 SGHVS and CDR2 FQNEAQ. The CDR3 DNA follows: TGTGCCAGCAGCACCAACCTCGGGAGGACGGCCTACAATGAGCAGTTCTTC. Translation gives CASSTNLGRTAYNEQFF.

The sample holds many counts of this clonotype. The chain combines TRBV6-1 with TRBJ1-1, with D unresolved. V dropped 5 bases and J dropped 0 bases, with 7 bases sitting between them. The CDR3 totals 13 residues. Germline CDR1 and CDR2: MNHNS and SASEGT. The CDR3 region is CASSSRLNTEAFF. As DNA, the CDR3 is TGTGCCAGCAGTAGTCGGCTGAACACTGAAGCTTTCTTT.

This clonotype has only a few counts. V gene TRBV20-1 combines with J gene TRBJ1-5, with TRBD1 matching 8 bases. With V trimmed by 6 bases and J by 5 bases, 3 bases remained unmatched. The germline CDR1 and CDR2 sequences are DFQATT and SNEGSKA (reference sequence). The CDR3 runs 12 residues. CDR3 DNA: TGCAGTGCCTTGACAGGGGATCAGCCCCAGCATTTT. This sequence encodes CSALTGDQPQHF.

This CDR3 is CSVGEGLDTQYF. CDR3 DNA sequence: TGCAGCGTTGGGGAAGGGTTGGATACGCAGTATTTT. The chain is built from TRBV29-1 and TRBJ2-3; D is unresolved. Trimming took 4 bases from V and 6 from J, leaving 11 bases between them. CDR1 SQVTM and CDR2 ANQGSEA come from the germline V gene. The CDR3 spans 12 residues.

This clonotype was detected only a few times. The V call is TRBV5-1, the J call TRBJ2-7; 9 nucleotides line up with TRBD2. The CDR3 is made up of 16 amino acids. From germline, CDR1 is SGHRS and CDR2 YFSETQ. V was pared by 4 bases and J by 3 bases, with 11 bases of the junction left unmatched. The CDR3 spells CASSHGGTSRNYEQYF. CDR3 in DNA: TGCGCCAGCAGCCACGGAGGGACTAGCAGGAACTACGAGCAGTACTTC. The full variable domain, rest sourced from reference TRBV5-1 and TRBJ2-7, is KAGVTQTPRYLIKTRGQQVTLSCSPISGHRSVSWYQQTPGQGLQFLFEYFSETQRNKGNFPGRFSGRQFSNSRSEMNVSTLELGDSALYLCASSHGGTSRNYEQYFGPGTRLTVT.

This clonotype was counted many times. The gene calls are TRBV29-1 and TRBJ2-3, with a tentative D call TRBD2 (5 bases). Germline V lookup: CDR1 SQVTM, CDR2 ANQGSEA. The V end lost 2 bases, the J end lost 7 bases, and 10 bases lay between the germline ends. The CDR3 loop spans 12 amino acids. Here the CDR3 reads CSVESGAHTQYF. The CDR3 DNA reads TGCAGCGTTGAAAGCGGCGCACATACGCAGTATTTT.

The chain joins TRBV6-1 to TRBJ2-3, with D perhaps matching TRBD2 (7 bases). The CDR3 extends over 14 amino acids. Germline-derived CDR1 and CDR2 are MNHNS and SASEGT. V dropped 8 bases and J dropped 0 bases, with 12 bases sitting between them. The chain's CDR3 is CASGGAGSTDTQYF. CDR3 DNA sequence: TGTGCCAGCGGGGGGGCAGGGAGCACAGATACGCAGTATTTT.

This chain connects TRBV7-3 to TRBJ2-2, with 8 bases that match TRBD1. CDR1 and CDR2 from the germline V gene are SGHTA and FQGTGA. V dropped 5 bases and J dropped 3; count of bases not matched to a gene: 2. The CDR3 totals 14 residues. In DNA, the CDR3 is TGTGCCAGCAGCCGACAGGGGTACACCGGGGAGCTGTTTTTT. It encodes CASSRQGYTGELFF.

CDR3 in DNA: TGTGCCAGCAGTTACGGGGCTCAGGTTCAGCCCCAGCATTTT. Translated, it gives CASSYGAQVQPQHF. V and J are TRBV6-2 or TRBV6-3 and TRBJ1-5; D perhaps matches TRBD1 (5 bases). V gave up 2 bases and J gave up 6 bases, with 11 bases separating them. This CDR3 contains 14 residues. Germline lookup yields CDR1 MNHEY and CDR2 SVGEGT.

This clonotype was detected only a few times. The chain joins TRBV6-1 to TRBJ2-7, with TRBD2 matching 7 bases. CDR1 and CDR2 from the germline V gene are MNHNS and SASEGT. V was pared by 8 bases and J by 4 bases, with 14 bases of the junction left unmatched. The CDR3 is 15 residues long. CDR3 sequence (DNA): TGTGCCAGCCAGAATTCGGGACTAAGAGGGTACGAGCAGTACTTC. Translation: CASQNSGLRGYEQYF.

In its sample, this clonotype was seen once. The J gene is TRBJ1-4, the V gene TRBV25-1; tentative D call: TRBD1 (5 bases). Germline CDR1 reads MGHDK; CDR2 reads SYGVNS. Trimming stripped 6 bases from V and 3 bases from J, with 26 bases between. The CDR3 is 19 residues long. CDR3 DNA: TGTGCCAGCAGCGGGGTACGGGGCCGGGGGAGAGGGTCTAATGAAAAACTGTTTTTT. Protein sequence: CASSGVRGRGRGSNEKLFF. Looking up the rest from reference TRBV25-1 and TRBJ1-4 gives the full variable domain: EADIYQTPRYLVIGTGKKITLECSQTMGHDKMYWYQQDPGMELHLIHYSYGVNSTEKGDLSSESTVSRIRTEHFPLTLESARPSHTSQYLCASSGVRGRGRGSNEKLFFGSGTQLSVL.

The chain links TRBV19 to TRBJ1-2, with D possibly TRBD1 on 5 matching bases. Trimming removed 2 bases at V and 0 bases at J, with 13 bases between. Per germline, CDR1 LNHDA and CDR2 SQIVND (reference sequence). CDR3 size: 16 residues. Here the CDR3 DNA reads TGTGCCAGTAGTATACCACGGGACGGGACTAACTATGGCTACACCTTC. This gives the protein CASSIPRDGTNYGYTF. Based on the CDR3 plus reference TRBV19 and TRBJ1-2, the full variable domain is DGGITQSPKYLFRKEGQNVTLSCEQNLNHDAMYWYRQDPGQGLRLIYYSQIVNDFQKGDIAEGYSVSREKKESFPLTVTSAQKNPTAFYLCASSIPRDGTNYGYTFGSGTRLTVV.

This sequence joins TRBV11-3 and TRBJ2-1, with D possibly called TRBD1 or TRBD2 (6 bases each). Germline lookup yields CDR1 SGHNT and CDR2 YENEEA. The CDR3 loop spans 16 amino acids. Trimming removed 4 bases from V and 3 bases from J, with 16 bases in between. CDR3 sequence (DNA): TGTGCCAGCAGCTCCGACGGGGGCACGGGCTACAATGAGCAGTTCTTC. It encodes CASSSDGGTGYNEQFF.

This clonotype appeared a few times. This chain connects TRBV28 to TRBJ1-5, with D perhaps matching TRBD1 (5 bases). This CDR3 spans 12 amino acids. From germline, CDR1 is MDHEN and CDR2 SYDVKM. Trimming left V 7 bases short and J 2 bases short, with 6 bases between. CDR3 nucleotides: TGTGCCAGCAAAGGGGGCAATCAGCCCCAGCATTTT. Its translation: CASKGGNQPQHF.

This clonotype was seen just once. The rearrangement uses TRBV9 and TRBJ2-3; possible D gene TRBD2, 7 bases. CDR1 is SGDLS, CDR2 YYNGEE, per germline. Trimming pared 4 bases from V and 3 bases from J, leaving 21 bases between. The CDR3 is 17 residues long. In DNA, the CDR3 is TGTGCCAGCAGCCGTAGGGAGGGGGGGGCTGGGACAGATACGCAGTATTTT. Translated, it gives CASSRREGGAGTDTQYF.

The chain joins TRBV14 to TRBJ1-2, with D perhaps matching TRBD1 (5 bases). The germline V and J ends were trimmed by 4 bases and 3 bases, with 12 bases remaining between them. This CDR3 is 14 amino acids long. Germline V gives CDR1 SGHDN, CDR2 FVKESK. The CDR3 region is CASSLGARDYGYTF. The CDR3 nucleotides read TGTGCCAGCAGCCTCGGGGCGCGGGACTATGGCTACACCTTC.

The chain recombines TRBV21-1 with TRBJ2-7; the table's TRBD1 call for D was not verified on the DNA. TRBV21-1 is a pseudogene segment. The CDR3 totals 18 residues. CDR3 sequence reads: CASSGLGYPGHTNYEQYF. DNA of the CDR3: TGTGCCAGCAGTGGGTTGGGGTATCCGGGACACACTAACTACGAGCAGTACTTC.

There are a few counts of this clonotype. The genes are TRBV7-2 and TRBJ1-1; 8 nucleotides line up with TRBD1. V lost 5 bases to trimming and J lost 1 base; unmatched junction nucleotides: 9. The length of the CDR3 is 16 residues. Germline V gene sequence: CDR1 SGHTA, CDR2 FQGNSA. The CDR3 sequence: CASSPRPGTGNTEAFF. Written as DNA, the CDR3 is TGTGCCAGCAGCCCTCGTCCCGGGACAGGGAACACTGAAGCTTTCTTT.

The chain uses TRBV5-1 and TRBJ2-7; a weak D match, TRBD1 (6 bases). Germline-derived CDR1 and CDR2 are SGHRS and YFSETQ. This CDR3 is built from 15 residues. Trimming cost V 0 bases and J 2 bases, with 12 bases left between them. CDR3 sequence reads: CASSLADRKAYEQYF. CDR3 sequence (DNA): TGCGCCAGCAGCTTGGCGGACAGAAAGGCCTACGAGCAGTACTTC.

The chain joins TRBV6-5 to TRBJ2-2; 7 nucleotides agree with TRBD1. CDR3 length: 14 residues. Germline trimming cut 2 bases from V and 4 bases from J; bases unmatched to any gene: 1. Per the germline V gene, CDR1 is MNHEY and CDR2 is SVGAGI. The CDR3 nucleotides read TGTGCCAGCAGTTACGAGGGGGCCACCGGGGAGCTGTTTTTT. Protein sequence: CASSYEGATGELFF.

This clonotype showed up many times. The rearrangement uses TRBV20-1 and TRBJ2-2; D might be TRBD2 (7 bases). Germline values: CDR1 DFQATT, CDR2 SNEGSKA (reference sequence). The CDR3 runs to 14 residues. Trimming shortened V by 3 bases and J by 6 bases, and 14 bases separated the two germline ends. CDR3 region: CSASRSGGAGELFF. The CDR3 DNA is TGCAGTGCTAGCAGATCGGGGGGCGCCGGGGAGCTGTTTTTT.

This clonotype was seen at least ten times. The rearrangement uses TRBV6-5 and TRBJ2-3; the match to TRBD1 covers 8 bases. Germline assignment: CDR1 MNHEY and CDR2 SVGAGI. V lost 6 bases and J lost 6; bases outside the gene matches: 14. There are 16 residues in the CDR3. The CDR3 nucleotides read TGTGCCAGCAGAACGGACAGGGAGGTAGGATGGGATACGCAGTATTTT. Translated, it gives CASRTDREVGWDTQYF.

This clonotype was recorded a few times. The rearrangement links TRBV30 to TRBJ1-3; D is ambiguous. V dropped 4 bases and J dropped 4 bases, with 11 bases sitting between them. Germline V gene sequence: CDR1 GTSNPN, CDR2 SVGIG (reference sequence). This CDR3 spans 13 amino acids. CDR3 DNA: TGTGCCTGGACAGCTGACCTAGGAAACACCATATATTTT. Amino acid sequence: CAWTADLGNTIYF.

This clonotype is labeled medium-sized (0.01 to 0.1%). The chain recombines TRBV20-1 with TRBJ1-1, with D unresolved. The germline V gene encodes CDR1 DFQATT and CDR2 SNEGSKA (reference sequence). V was pared by 5 bases and J by 1 base, with 11 bases between. This CDR3 contains 13 residues. CDR3 nucleotide sequence: TGCAGTGCTCCGGGTCTTGGGAACACTGAAGCTTTCTTT. Translation: CSAPGLGNTEAFF.

The chain recombines TRBV29-1 with TRBJ1-1, with D unresolved. Germline V gives CDR1 SQVTM, CDR2 ANQGSEA. Trimming pared 4 bases from V and 3 bases from J, leaving 9 bases between. This CDR3 has 12 residues. The CDR3 is CSVALRDTEAFF. In DNA, the CDR3 is TGCAGCGTTGCTTTACGGGACACTGAAGCTTTCTTT.

The chain links TRBV20-1 to TRBJ2-2, with 9 bases identical to TRBD2. The CDR3 runs to 19 residues. Germline V gene lookup returns CDR1 DFQATT and CDR2 SNEGSKA (reference sequence). With V trimmed by 3 bases and J by 4 bases, 18 bases remained unmatched. The CDR3 bases are TGCAGTGCTAGGGCTCCGCGATTTGCGGGAGGGGGGATCACCGGGGAGCTGTTTTTT. This encodes CSARAPRFAGGGITGELFF.

The chain uses TRBV20-1 and TRBJ1-1; the D is unclear. CDR3 length: 15 amino acids. The germline V gene has CDR1 DFQATT and CDR2 SNEGSKA (reference sequence). The V end was cut by 1 base, the J end by 2 bases, with 14 bases between. The CDR3 loop is CSARAGNVGNTEAFF. The CDR3 DNA is TGCAGTGCTAGAGCCGGAAATGTCGGCAACACTGAAGCTTTCTTT.

This clonotype is a singleton in its sample. The V and J genes are TRBV10-3 and TRBJ1-5; D possibly corresponds to TRBD1 (5 bases). Germline CDR1 ENHRY, CDR2 SYGVKD. There are 14 residues in the CDR3. V was cut by 1 base and J by 7 bases, with 11 bases left in between. The CDR3 loop is CAISEWGGGQPQHF. CDR3 bases: TGTGCCATCAGTGAGTGGGGGGGAGGACAGCCCCAGCATTTT.